The clone carrying this TCR beta chain was counted between two and nine times. Antigen unknown. A J-beta primer mix and a sample-barcoded 5' primer were used in a second PCR of roughly 7 to 12 cycles. Using its own MiXCR run on the 5' RACE reads, TCRdb lists one record per CDR3 protein. The sample includes roughly 730,000 distinct CDR3 sequences, approximately 53% of them seen just once. The sample originates from a study of blood T cells in healthy people across ages. General study findings and limits: A roughly linear age-dependent decrease characterized TCR beta diversity per million T cells.

Each sample gave at least 6 million isolated PBMCs. The CDR3 has 14 amino acids. V lost 5 bases to trimming and J lost 4 bases, with 14 bases between them. CDR1 and CDR2 from the germline V gene are MNHNS and SASEGT. The sequenced material came from blood. This sequence was found in a man in his forties or fifties in good health. V usage is TRBV6-1 and J usage is TRBJ1-1; possible D gene TRBD1, 5 bases. CDR3 in amino acids: CASSHRDPSTEAFF. The CDR3 coding sequence is TGTGCCAGCAGTCACCGGGACCCCTCCACTGAAGCTTTCTTT.